The next 6 T cell receptor beta chains were all read from a single sample in a study of molecular identifiers for immune sequencing clone quantification. Via MiXCR, TCRdb re-called the PCR reads, giving one row per CDR3 protein. The sample contains around 300,000 distinct CDR3 sequences, roughly a quarter of which appear only once. Sample: naive CD8+ T cells from blood, with Jurkat cell RNA spiked in. Indicated subset: FACS-sorted CD8+CD4-CCR7+CD45RA+ naive T cells. The receptors shown here come from a human donor in good health. Some libraries in this study had Jurkat cell RNA spiked in.

This clonotype was picked up a small number of times. V and J are TRBV19 and TRBJ1-2; no definite D call. The CDR3 covers 14 residues. The V gene lost 4 bases and the J gene lost 3 bases, with 12 bases spanning the gap. Germline V gene data show CDR1 as LNHDA and CDR2 as SQIVND (reference sequence). CDR3 bases: TGTGCCAGTAGTAGCCGTCGCCTCTACTATGGCTACACCTTC. It codes for CASSSRRLYYGYTF.

This clonotype came up many times. V is TRBV10-2 and J is TRBJ1-1; D may be TRBD1 (5 bases). With 8 bases removed from V and 3 bases from J, the gap between germline ends came to 13 bases. The CDR3 runs 13 residues. Per germline, CDR1 WSHSY and CDR2 SAAADI. For the CDR3, the DNA is TGCGCCAGCGGGTGGGGGGAGGACACTGAAGCTTTCTTT. Residues: CASGWGEDTEAFF.

A word on this clonotype: A much bigger clone sits one base away, suggesting this may be a read error. The chain employs TRBV12-3 or TRBV12-4 and TRBJ1-1, with TRBD1 identical over 8 bases. The CDR3 has 11 amino acids. The CDR3 is CASTATGAALF. The DNA for the CDR3 is TGTGCCAGCACCGCGACAGGGGCAGCTCTCTTT.

This clonotype was seen ten or more times. The CDR3: CASKWGSSPAEQYF. CDR3 sequence (DNA): TGTGCCAGCAAATGGGGCAGCAGCCCGGCCGAGCAGTACTTC. V gene TRBV28 combines with J gene TRBJ2-7; TRBD1 is a possible D gene (5 bases). CDR1 is MDHEN, CDR2 SYDVKM, per germline. Between the trimmed V and J ends, which lost 7 bases and 6 bases, there was a span of 19 bases. The CDR3 totals 14 residues. Full variable domain (rest looked up from reference TRBV28 and TRBJ2-7): DVKVTQSSRYLVKRTGEKVFLECVQDMDHENMFWYRQDPGLGLRLIYFSYDVKMKEKGDIPEGYSVSREKKERFSLILESASTNQTSMYLCASKWGSSPAEQYFGPGTRLTVT.

With respect to this clonotype: Its ends do not fully match the called genes, so a read error is possible. This rearrangement joins TRBV20-1 to TRBJ2-7, with 10 bases that match TRBD1. Germline-derived CDR1 and CDR2 are DFQATT and SNEGSKA (reference sequence). The length of the CDR3 is 18 residues. CDR3 nucleotides: TGCAGAGCTAGAGATCCCCACCGAGGACAGGGGGACCGCTACGAGCAGCACTTC. It codes for CRARDPHRGQGDRYEQHF.

This clonotype was seen a handful of times. The chain joins TRBV12-3 or TRBV12-4 to TRBJ2-3; D remains ambiguous. Trimming cost V 3 bases and J 6 bases, with 7 bases left between them. The CDR3 length is 12 residues. Here the CDR3 reads CASSLLVDTQYF. CDR3 DNA: TGTGCCAGCAGTTTGCTGGTTGATACGCAGTATTTT.